This T cell receptor (beta chain) was identified in a study of blood T cells in healthy people across ages. PCR was performed a second time for 7 to 11 cycles using a sample-barcoded 5' primer and a J-beta primer mix. One entry per CDR3 protein results from TCRdb running MiXCR on the 5' RACE reads. The table has 600,000 to 900,000 distinct CDR3 sequences, about 26% seen once; the top ten hold under 3%. Those donating, healthy Caucasian individuals from Russia, were aged roughly 6 to 100. The amount of total RNA extracted per sample was at least 6 micrograms. A word on this clonotype: Given the absence of the conserved phenylalanine or tryptophan at the CDR3 end, a read error is likely.

This CDR3 region has 14 residues. Germline V gene data show CDR1 as SGDLS and CDR2 as YYNGEE. The sample was also linked to a second study, of T cells of mothers and their children. From that report: Extraction yielded RNA that went, in full, into cDNA synthesis at around 1.5 ug per 15 ul.

The chain carries TRBV9 and TRBJ2-1; 7 bases line up with TRBD1. Matching the DNA end better, TRBJ2-5 makes the J call doubtful. The sequence was obtained from a boy aged 5-17 years in good health. Sample: blood. CDR3 sequence (DNA): TGTGCCAGCAGCGGACCGGGACAGACAGAGACCCAGTACCTC. Translating it yields CASSGPGQTETQYL.